This TCR beta chain came from a study of low-dose radiotherapy and immunotherapy resistance in tumors. CDR1 and CDR2 (germline): SGHRS, YFSETQ. The CDR3 loop spans 15 amino acids. Trimming cost V 4 bases and J 0 bases, with 14 bases left between them. Ten or more counts support this clonotype. Alpha- and beta-chain coverage of first-strand cDNA came from TRAV- and TRBV-specific primers. TCRs were amplified for 15 to 25 PCR cycles with a constant-region primer and V-primer adapter. Each CDR3 protein is one row after TCRdb ran MiXCR on the reads. The profile shows 95,000 to 100,000 distinct CDR3 sequences, 20% of them singletons. The time point was: after trial treatment. Documented treatment: LDRT plus nivolumab, ipilimumab, low-dose cyclophosphamide and aspirin (RACIN trial).

The sample in question was PBMCs, obtained after low-dose radiotherapy plus immunotherapy. The sequence was obtained from a male donor with prostate cancer. V and J are TRBV5-1 and TRBJ2-7, with TRBD2 as a possible D gene (6 bases). As DNA, the CDR3 is TGCGCCAGCAGCCCGGGAGCTCAAGGCTCCTACGAGCAGTACTTC. The encoded protein is CASSPGAQGSYEQYF. Based on the CDR3 plus reference TRBV5-1 and TRBJ2-7, the full variable domain is KAGVTQTPRYLIKTRGQQVTLSCSPISGHRSVSWYQQTPGQGLQFLFEYFSETQRNKGNFPGRFSGRQFSNSRSEMNVSTLELGDSALYLCASSPGAQGSYEQYFGPGTRLTVT.